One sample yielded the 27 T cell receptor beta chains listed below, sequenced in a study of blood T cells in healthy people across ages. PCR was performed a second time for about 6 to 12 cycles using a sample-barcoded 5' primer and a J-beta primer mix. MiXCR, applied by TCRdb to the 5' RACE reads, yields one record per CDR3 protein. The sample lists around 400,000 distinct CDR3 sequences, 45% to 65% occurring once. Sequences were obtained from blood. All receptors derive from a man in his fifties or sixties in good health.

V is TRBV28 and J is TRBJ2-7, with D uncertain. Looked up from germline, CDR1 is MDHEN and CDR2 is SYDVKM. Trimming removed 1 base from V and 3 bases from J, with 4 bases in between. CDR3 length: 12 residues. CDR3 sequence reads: CASSLSYYEQYF. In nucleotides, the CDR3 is TGTGCCAGCAGTTTATCCTACTACGAGCAGTACTTC. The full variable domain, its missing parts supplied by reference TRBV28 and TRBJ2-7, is DVKVTQSSRYLVKRTGEKVFLECVQDMDHENMFWYRQDPGLGLRLIYFSYDVKMKEKGDIPEGYSVSREKKERFSLILESASTNQTSMYLCASSLSYYEQYFGPGTRLTVT.

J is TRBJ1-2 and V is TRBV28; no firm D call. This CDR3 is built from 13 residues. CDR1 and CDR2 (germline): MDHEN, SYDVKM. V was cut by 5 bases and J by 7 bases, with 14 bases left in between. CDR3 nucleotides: TGTGCCAGCAGTACTAGGCGCGGGGTTGGCTACACCTTC. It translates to CASSTRRGVGYTF.

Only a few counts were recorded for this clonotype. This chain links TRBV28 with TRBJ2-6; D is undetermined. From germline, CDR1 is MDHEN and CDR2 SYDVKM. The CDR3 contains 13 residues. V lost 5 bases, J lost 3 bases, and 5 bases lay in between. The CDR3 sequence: CASSDGGANVLTF. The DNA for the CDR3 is TGTGCCAGCAGTGATGGTGGGGCCAACGTCCTGACTTTC. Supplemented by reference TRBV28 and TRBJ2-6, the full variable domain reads DVKVTQSSRYLVKRTGEKVFLECVQDMDHENMFWYRQDPGLGLRLIYFSYDVKMKEKGDIPEGYSVSREKKERFSLILESASTNQTSMYLCASSDGGANVLTFGAGSRLTVL.

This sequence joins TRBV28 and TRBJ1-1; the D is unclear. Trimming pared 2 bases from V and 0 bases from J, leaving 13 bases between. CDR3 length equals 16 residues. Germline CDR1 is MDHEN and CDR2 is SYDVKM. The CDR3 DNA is TGTGCCAGCAGTTTACAGGATTTAATAATGAACACTGAAGCTTTCTTT. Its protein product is CASSLQDLIMNTEAFF.

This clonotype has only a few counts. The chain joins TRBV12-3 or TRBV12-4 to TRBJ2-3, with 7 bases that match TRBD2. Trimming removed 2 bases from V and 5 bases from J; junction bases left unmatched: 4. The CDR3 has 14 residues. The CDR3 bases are TGTGCCAGCAGTTTATGGGGGAGGGGAGATACGCAGTATTTT. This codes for CASSLWGRGDTQYF.

In DNA, the CDR3 is TGTGCCAGCAGCTTAGGGCGGGCAGGGGGCCCTCAAGAGACCCAGTACTTC. It codes for CASSLGRAGGPQETQYF. The chain couples TRBV7-2 to TRBJ2-5, with 8 bases lining up with TRBD1. The V segment lost 1 base and the J segment 2 bases; nucleotides outside the gene matches: 9. CDR3 length: 17 residues. Germline V lookup: CDR1 SGHTA, CDR2 FQGNSA. The full variable domain, completed using reference TRBV7-2 and TRBJ2-5, is GAGVSQSPSNKVTEKGKDVELRCDPISGHTALYWYRQSLGQGLEFLIYFQGNSAPDKSGLPSDRFSAERTGGSVSTLTIQRTQQEDSAVYLCASSLGRAGGPQETQYFGPGTRLLVL.

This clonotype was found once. CDR3 sequence: CASSPTPYEQYF. The CDR3 bases are TGTGCCAGCAGCCCAACCCCCTACGAGCAGTACTTC. The V and J genes are TRBV11-2 and TRBJ2-7; D is unclear. Germline V gene lookup returns CDR1 SGHAT and CDR2 FQNNGV. CDR3 size: 12 residues. V lost 5 bases and J 2 bases, leaving 7 bases between the germline ends.

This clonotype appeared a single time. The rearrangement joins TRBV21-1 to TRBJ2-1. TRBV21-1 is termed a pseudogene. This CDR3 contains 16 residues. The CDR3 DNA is TGTGCCAGCAGTCCTGGCAGTTCTGGGTGCTACAATGAGCAGTTCTTC. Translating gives CASSPGSSGCYNEQFF.

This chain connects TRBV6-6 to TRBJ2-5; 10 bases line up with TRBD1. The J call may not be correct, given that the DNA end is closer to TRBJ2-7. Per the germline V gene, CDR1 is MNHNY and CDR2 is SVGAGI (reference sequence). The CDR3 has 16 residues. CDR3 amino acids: CASSYTAGTGDHEQYF. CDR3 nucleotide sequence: TGTGCCAGCAGTTACACCGCCGGGACAGGGGACCACGAGCAGTACTTC.

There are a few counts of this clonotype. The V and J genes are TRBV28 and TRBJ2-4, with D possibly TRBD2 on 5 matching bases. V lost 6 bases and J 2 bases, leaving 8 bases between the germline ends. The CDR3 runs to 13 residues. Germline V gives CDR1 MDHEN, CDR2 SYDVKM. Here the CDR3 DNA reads TGTGCCAGCAGGCCCGGGACCAAAAACATTCAGTACTTC. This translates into CASRPGTKNIQYF.

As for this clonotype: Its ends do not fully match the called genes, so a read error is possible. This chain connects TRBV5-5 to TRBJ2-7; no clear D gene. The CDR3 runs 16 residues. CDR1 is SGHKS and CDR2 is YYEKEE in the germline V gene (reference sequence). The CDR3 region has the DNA TGTGCCGGCAGCCACCGAGTTGACTCGACTCTGGACGAGCAGTACTTC. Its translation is CAGSHRVDSTLDEQYF.

CDR3 sequence reads: CASASSGSSRDTQYF. The DNA of the CDR3 is TGTGCCAGCGCCTCTAGCGGGAGTAGCAGGGATACGCAGTATTTT. This chain joins TRBV27 and TRBJ2-3; TRBD2 agrees at 10 bases. This CDR3 region has 15 residues. V shed 8 bases and J 6 bases; nucleotides not matched to a gene: 11. Germline V gene data show CDR1 as MNHEY and CDR2 as SMNVEV (reference sequence).

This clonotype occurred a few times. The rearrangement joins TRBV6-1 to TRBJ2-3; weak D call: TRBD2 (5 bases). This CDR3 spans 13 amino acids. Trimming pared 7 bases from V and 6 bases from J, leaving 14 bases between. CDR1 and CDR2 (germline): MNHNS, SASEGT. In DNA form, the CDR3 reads TGTGCCAGCACCGCGGGCCGAGGCGATACGCAGTATTTT. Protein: CASTAGRGDTQYF.

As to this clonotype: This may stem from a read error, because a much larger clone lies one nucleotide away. CDR3 amino acids: CSAHKEPQYF. Here the CDR3 DNA reads TGCAGTGCCCATAAAGAGCCCCAGTACTTC. This sequence joins TRBV20-1 and TRBJ2-5; no clear D gene. Germline V lookup: CDR1 DFQATT, CDR2 SNEGSKA (reference sequence). The CDR3 is 10 amino acids.

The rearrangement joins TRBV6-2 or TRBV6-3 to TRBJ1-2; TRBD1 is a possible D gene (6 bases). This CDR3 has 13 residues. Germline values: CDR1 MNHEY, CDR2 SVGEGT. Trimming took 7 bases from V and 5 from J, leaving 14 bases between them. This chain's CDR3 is CASTRTASYGYTF. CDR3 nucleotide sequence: TGTGCCAGCACGCGGACAGCGAGTTATGGCTACACCTTC.

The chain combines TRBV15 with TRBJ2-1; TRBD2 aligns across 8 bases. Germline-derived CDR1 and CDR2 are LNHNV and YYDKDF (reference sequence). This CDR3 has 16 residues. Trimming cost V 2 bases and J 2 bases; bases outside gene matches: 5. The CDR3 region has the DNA TGTGCCACCAGCAGACAGGGGCGGGAGGCCTACAATGAGCAGTTCTTC. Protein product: CATSRQGREAYNEQFF.

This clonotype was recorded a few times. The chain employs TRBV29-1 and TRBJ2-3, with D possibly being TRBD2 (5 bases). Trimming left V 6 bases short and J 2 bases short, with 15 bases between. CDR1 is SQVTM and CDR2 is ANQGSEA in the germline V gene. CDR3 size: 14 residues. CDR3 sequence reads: CSVDGGTLTDTQYF. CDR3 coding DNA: TGCAGCGTGGATGGAGGAACCCTCACAGATACGCAGTATTTT.

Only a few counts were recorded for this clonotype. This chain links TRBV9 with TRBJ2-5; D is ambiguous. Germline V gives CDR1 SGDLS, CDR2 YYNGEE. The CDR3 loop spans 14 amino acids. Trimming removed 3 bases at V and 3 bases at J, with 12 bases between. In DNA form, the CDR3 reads TGTGCCAGCAGCGCCGGCGAGCCGAAAGAGACCCAGTACTTC. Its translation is CASSAGEPKETQYF.

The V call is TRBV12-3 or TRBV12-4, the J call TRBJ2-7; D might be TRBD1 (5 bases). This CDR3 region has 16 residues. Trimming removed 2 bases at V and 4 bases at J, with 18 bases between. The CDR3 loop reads CASSLRMTEQPYEQYF. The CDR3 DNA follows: TGTGCCAGCAGTTTACGGATGACAGAGCAACCTTACGAGCAGTACTTC.

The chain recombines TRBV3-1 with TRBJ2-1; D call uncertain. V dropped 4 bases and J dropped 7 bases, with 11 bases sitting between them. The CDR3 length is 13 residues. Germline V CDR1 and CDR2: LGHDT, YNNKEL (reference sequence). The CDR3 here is CASSPPHKNEQFF. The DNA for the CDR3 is TGTGCCAGCAGCCCCCCTCACAAGAATGAGCAGTTCTTC.

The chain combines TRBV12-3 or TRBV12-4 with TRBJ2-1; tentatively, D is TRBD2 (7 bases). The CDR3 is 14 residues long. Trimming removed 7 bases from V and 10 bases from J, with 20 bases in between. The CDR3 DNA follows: TGTGCCAGCACCCCCACTGGGGGGGCGGCCGAGCAGTTCTTC. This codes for CASTPTGGAAEQFF.

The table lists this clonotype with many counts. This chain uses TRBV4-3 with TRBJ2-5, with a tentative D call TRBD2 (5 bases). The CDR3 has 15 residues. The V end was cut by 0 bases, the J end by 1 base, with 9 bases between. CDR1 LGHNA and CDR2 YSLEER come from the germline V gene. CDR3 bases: TGCGCCAGCAGCCAAGATCTAGCAACCCAAGAGACCCAGTACTTC. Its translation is CASSQDLATQETQYF.

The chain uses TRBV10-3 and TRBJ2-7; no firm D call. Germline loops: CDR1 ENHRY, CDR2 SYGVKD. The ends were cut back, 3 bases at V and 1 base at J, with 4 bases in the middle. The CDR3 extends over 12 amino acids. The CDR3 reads CAISDQSYEQYF. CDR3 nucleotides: TGTGCCATCAGTGACCAATCCTACGAGCAGTACTTC.

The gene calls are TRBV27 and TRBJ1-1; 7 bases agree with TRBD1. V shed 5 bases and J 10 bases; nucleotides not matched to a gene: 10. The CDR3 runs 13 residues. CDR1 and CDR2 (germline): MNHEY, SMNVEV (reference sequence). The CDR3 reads CASSLQGRAPAFF. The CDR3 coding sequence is TGTGCCAGCAGTCTACAGGGGAGGGCCCCAGCTTTCTTT.

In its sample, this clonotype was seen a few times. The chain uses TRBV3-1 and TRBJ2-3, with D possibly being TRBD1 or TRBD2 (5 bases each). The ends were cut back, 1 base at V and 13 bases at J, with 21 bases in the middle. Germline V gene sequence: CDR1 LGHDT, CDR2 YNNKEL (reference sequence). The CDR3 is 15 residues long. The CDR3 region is CASSQGWYQPRGEYF. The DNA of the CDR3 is TGTGCCAGCAGCCAAGGTTGGTACCAGCCCAGAGGGGAGTATTTT.

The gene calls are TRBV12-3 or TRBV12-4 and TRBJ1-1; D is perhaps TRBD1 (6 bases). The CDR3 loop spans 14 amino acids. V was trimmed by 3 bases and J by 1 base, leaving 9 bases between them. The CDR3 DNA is TGTGCCAGCAGTTTTGAGACAGGGAACACTGAAGCTTTCTTT. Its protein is CASSFETGNTEAFF.

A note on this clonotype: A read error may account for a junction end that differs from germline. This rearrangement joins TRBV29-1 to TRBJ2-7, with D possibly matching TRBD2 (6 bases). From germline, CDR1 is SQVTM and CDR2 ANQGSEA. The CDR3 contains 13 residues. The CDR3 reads CSAGGTSSCEQYF. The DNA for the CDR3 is TGCAGCGCCGGGGGTACGAGCTCCTGCGAGCAGTACTTC.